The source of this TCR beta chain is a study of molecular identifiers for immune sequencing clone quantification. Overall study results and limits: Researchers reportedly could pick up spiked Jurkat TCR RNA from one cell mixed into about 970,000 naive cells. Barcode-sharing identical TCR molecules could underestimate highly expanded clone sizes.

This clonotype was observed a handful of times. Its matching antigen is unknown. In the sort, naive CD8 T cells were defined as CD8+CD4-CCR7+CD45RA+. This CDR3 comprises 15 residues. V was clipped by 7 bases and J by 6 bases; unmatched bases: 11. Germline V lookup: CDR1 KGHDR, CDR2 SFDVKD. TCRdb re-derived calls from the PCR reads in MiXCR, one entry per CDR3 protein. The sample yields under 800,000 distinct CDR3 sequences, approximately 24% seen once. The receptor was isolated from a human donor in good health. Some libraries in this study had Jurkat cell RNA spiked in. The specimen was naive CD8+ T cells from blood, with Jurkat cell RNA spiked in. Subset meaning: FACS-sorted CD8+CD4-CCR7+CD45RA+ naive T cells. The rearrangement links TRBV24-1 to TRBJ2-7; 10 positions match TRBD1. This chain's CDR3 is CATSERGQGVREQYF. CDR3 DNA sequence: TGTGCCACCAGCGAGCGAGGACAGGGGGTCCGCGAGCAGTACTTC.